This entry features one T cell receptor beta chain sequence. No antigen is known for it. It was by quantitative 5'-RACE with molecular barcodes that TCR beta libraries were made. TCRdb re-called the 5' RACE reads with MiXCR, one entry per CDR3 protein. This sample has approximately 300,000 distinct CDR3 sequences, with 6.5% to 10% found just once. This sample was included in a study of CD8 T cells in ankylosing spondylitis. Whole-study results and caveats: Within ankylosing spondylitis blood, a TCR beta motif made up of seven to nine highly homologous variants appeared to be characteristic. The authors found the disease-linked clones to be CD8+ and relatively rare in peripheral blood. Reportedly, disease-linked clones are significantly enriched in ankylosing spondylitis patients' matched synovial fluid. Prior work had noted some motif variants in reactive arthritis blood and synovial fluid.

The CDR3 consists of 14 residues. V lost 5 bases and J lost 5, with 13 bases in between. Germline CDR1 is SEHNR and CDR2 is FQNEAQ (reference sequence). This TCR came from a male donor with ankylosing spondylitis. The chain recombines TRBV7-9 with TRBJ2-1; D might be TRBD1 or TRBD2, each matching 5 bases. The sample comprised blood, either unsorted or a sorted T cell fraction (not recorded which). The DNA of the CDR3 is TGTGCCAGCAGCCAGTCCGGGACCCACAATGAGCAGTTCTTC. It translates to CASSQSGTHNEQFF.